What follows describes a single TCR beta chain. Its specificity is unknown. The sample is drawn from a study of Ad26.COV2.S vaccination and SARS-CoV-2 variants. Study-level information: Donor joined the COV1001 Ad26.COV2.S trial arm. In the study, Ad26.COV2.S was injected intramuscularly once, or twice 56 days apart. Study outcomes and limitations: Assessments of TCR breadth and depth may have underestimated the total T cell responses.

Libraries were prepared by immunoSEQ multiplex PCR; TCRdb keeps only in-frame clonotypes and omits some of them. The top ten clones hold nearly 7.5% of a sample with 380,000 or so clones, about 80% of them seen once. Treatment: around 19 received Ad26.COV2.S at low or high dose, single or two shots; 5 received placebo; per-sample allocation not given. Day 63 following the first vaccine or placebo injection was when the samples were taken. Spike of the Wuhan-strain SARS-CoV-2 was expressed by an Ad26 vector, which formed the vaccine. Trimming left V 2 bases short and J 4 bases short, with 8 bases between. Germline values: CDR1 LGHDT, CDR2 YNNKEL (reference sequence). The CDR3 runs to 13 residues.

This TCR was sampled from a person aged 18-60 years who received the Ad26.COV2.S COVID-19 vaccine or a placebo. Source: peripheral blood, taken in a trial of Ad26.COV2.S vaccine versus placebo. The rearrangement uses TRBV3-1 (or the pseudogene TRBV3-2) and TRBJ1-1; no definite D call. The CDR3 reads CASSQHGVTEAFF. The DNA for the CDR3 is TGTGCCAGCAGCCAACACGGGGTCACTGAAGCTTTCTTT.